This is a list of T cell receptor beta chains from one sample in a study of control samples from healthy donors and cancer patients. Sequencing was performed with immunoSEQ multiplex PCR; in TCRdb, only in-frame clones are kept and a portion is missing. The data contain some 57,000 clones, roughly 96% of them singletons. The sample was blood. The source is a woman aged 25 to 45 in good health. The CDR3 runs from the conserved cysteine through the conserved F or W.

CDR3aa | j_gene | v_gene
CASSDISYEQYF | TRBJ2-7 | TRBV2
CASSESDRSPYGYTF | TRBJ1-2 | TRBV25-1
CAIRASGASGNTIYF | TRBJ1-3 | TRBV2
CAWSDGLAAGADTQYF | TRBJ2-3 | TRBV30
CASSQDMGGAVGGYTF | TRBJ1-2 | TRBV4-2
CASSQGRYEQYF | TRBJ2-7 | TRBV7-3
CASSLSGGGQPQHF | TRBJ1-5 | TRBV27
CASSPPGVPEAFF | TRBJ1-1 | TRBV18
CASSLSVGGTWETQYF | TRBJ2-5 | TRBV7-9
CASSPNQETQYF | TRBJ2-5 | TRBV27
CASSQVPGDRADTQYF | TRBJ2-3 | TRBV4-2
CASSQVPSGGYNEQFF | TRBJ2-1 | TRBV3-1/TRBV3-2
CSVDGVGAGGPYNEQFF | TRBJ2-1 | TRBV29-1
CASSHQLAGASSEQYF | TRBJ2-7 | TRBV4-1
CASNRGNTEAFF | TRBJ1-1 | TRBV19
CASSLNSATNEKLFF | TRBJ1-4 | TRBV7-9
CASSHQPSADTQYF | TRBJ2-3 | TRBV4-1
CATSGGGNQPQHF | TRBJ1-5 | TRBV24-1
CASSSTGTGFLPLHF | TRBJ1-6 | TRBV7-9
CASSLPLAGKGNEQFF | TRBJ2-1 | TRBV7-3
CASSYDYQGNEQFF | TRBJ2-1 | TRBV6-6
CASSFLPRTGKAETQYF | TRBJ2-5 | TRBV28
CAARFATNEKLFF | TRBJ1-4 | TRBV2
CASSLGAVNTEAFF | TRBJ1-1 | TRBV7-9
CASSLGLSGTDTQYF | TRBJ2-3 | TRBV7-9
CASIRNPMNTEAFF | TRBJ1-1 | TRBV5-6
CASSLNPSGANVLTF | TRBJ2-6 | TRBV5-1
CATCRGGGVADTQYF | TRBJ2-3 | TRBV27
CASSLGGARAGELFF | TRBJ2-2 | TRBV28
CASSAGRFGYTF | TRBJ1-2 | TRBV25-1
CASKRAYLQEAFF | TRBJ1-1 | TRBV19
CASSHYGRAAEQYF | TRBJ2-7 | TRBV3-1/TRBV3-2
CASSSLAVGETQYF | TRBJ2-5 | TRBV7-9
CAWSSSGRGFLGNEQFF | TRBJ2-1 | TRBV30
CASSIVSSDSPLHF | TRBJ1-6 | TRBV19
CASRRPGRTYEQYF | TRBJ2-7 | TRBV2
CASSERDTGELFF | TRBJ2-2 | TRBV25-1
CASSVAGQGAANEQFF | TRBJ2-1 | TRBV9
CASSLTRGTGTSGRATDTQYF | TRBJ2-3 | TRBV2
CASSLEGTEYNEQFF | TRBJ2-1 | TRBV5-1
CASSEWVGRRAFF | TRBJ1-1 | TRBV2
CASSQADTSYEQYF | TRBJ2-7 | TRBV4-1
CATSRDPRGSSYNEQFF | TRBJ2-1 | TRBV15
CASTPRADTQYF | TRBJ2-3 | TRBV12-3/TRBV12-4
CASSQRDGTYEQYF | TRBJ2-7 | TRBV3-1/TRBV3-2
CASRIAGGRPQGYEQYF | TRBJ2-7 | TRBV28
CASSPWREGSYNEQFF | TRBJ2-1 | TRBV18
CASTLGRLSYEQYF | TRBJ2-7 | TRBV7-2